The 20 T cell receptor beta chains given below trace back to one sample, sequenced in a study of T cell repertoires in cytomegalovirus infection (dated by TCRdb to between 2018 and 2021). Sequenced using an Illumina HiSeq 1500. The public reads were reprocessed in TCRdb via fastp at Q25 and MiXCR, keeping in-frame beta chains. Entries are consolidated by CDR3 protein sequence, retaining the most common genes and DNA. Across this sample there are 130,000 or so distinct CDR3 sequences, with about 6% seen only once. Of the sample, over 15% is held by the ten largest clones. Sequencing was carried out using PBMCs. Receptor source: a human donor in good health (CMV status not recorded). Some clones in this sample may be carry-over from other donors' samples.

The J gene is TRBJ1-1, the V gene TRBV7-9; no clear D gene. This CDR3 contains 12 residues. Germline V gene lookup returns CDR1 SEHNR and CDR2 FQNEAQ (reference sequence). Trimming took off 2 bases at V and 2 bases at J, with 3 bases between the two ends. CDR3 sequence: CASSLINTEAFF. The DNA for the CDR3 is TGTGCCAGCAGCTTAATTAACACTGAAGCTTTCTTT.

In its sample, this clonotype was seen many times. The chain carries TRBV28 and TRBJ1-2; D remains unclear. The V end was cut by 7 bases, the J end by 2 bases, with 8 bases between. The CDR3 runs to 12 residues. CDR1 is MDHEN and CDR2 is SYDVKM in the germline V gene. CDR3 residues: CASTLENYGYTF. Written as DNA, the CDR3 is TGTGCCAGCACTCTGGAGAACTATGGCTACACCTTC.

This chain links TRBV20-1 with TRBJ1-1; no reliable D call. Germline-derived CDR1 and CDR2 are DFQATT and SNEGSKA (reference sequence). Trimming cost V 1 base and J 1 base, with 19 bases left between them. This CDR3 is 17 amino acids long. For the CDR3, the DNA is TGCAGTGCTAGAGGTCCAGGAGACCAGGCTTCGAACACTGAAGCTTTCTTT. Protein product: CSARGPGDQASNTEAFF.

This clonotype was seen many times. The gene calls are TRBV7-2 and TRBJ1-5; no definite D call. Germline CDR1 is SGHTA and CDR2 is FQGNSA. The germline V and J ends were trimmed by 0 bases and 6 bases, with 6 bases remaining between them. The CDR3 has 13 amino acids. The CDR3 nucleotides are TGTGCCAGCAGCTTAGCGTCCAGTCAGCCCCAGCATTTT. Translation: CASSLASSQPQHF.

This clonotype was recorded at least ten times. The chain uses TRBV7-2 and TRBJ2-7; 10 bases agree with TRBD2. This CDR3 spans 15 amino acids. CDR1 and CDR2 (germline): SGHTA, FQGNSA. V trimming: 1 base; J trimming: 4 bases; junction bases outside the gene matches: 4. CDR3 sequence (DNA): TGTGCCAGCAGCTTAGGCTCTAGCGGGGGTTACGAGCAGTACTTC. Amino acid sequence: CASSLGSSGGYEQYF. The full variable domain, with the rest looked up from reference TRBV7-2 and TRBJ2-7, is GAGVSQSPSNKVTEKGKDVELRCDPISGHTALYWYRQSLGQGLEFLIYFQGNSAPDKSGLPSDRFSAERTGGSVSTLTIQRTQQEDSAVYLCASSLGSSGGYEQYFGPGTRLTVT.

The chain joins TRBV28 to TRBJ2-3, with D tentatively TRBD1 or TRBD2 (6 bases each). Germline V lookup: CDR1 MDHEN, CDR2 SYDVKM. V dropped 2 bases and J dropped 3 bases, with 12 bases sitting between them. This CDR3 region has 15 residues. Here the CDR3 reads CASSLAGQQTDTQYF. The CDR3 nucleotides are TGTGCCAGCAGTTTAGCGGGACAACAGACAGATACGCAGTATTTT.

Only a few counts were recorded for this clonotype. This chain uses TRBV30 with TRBJ1-1, with D unclear. The ends were cut back, 5 bases at V and 6 bases at J, with 13 bases in the middle. The CDR3 has 12 residues. CDR1 is GTSNPN, CDR2 SVGIG, per germline (reference sequence). In DNA, the CDR3 is TGTGCCTGGGCTCAGACGGAGCCTGAAGCTTTCTTT. This encodes CAWAQTEPEAFF.

This clonotype was counted at least ten times. Its ends do not fully match the called genes, so a read error is possible. The chain joins TRBV14 to TRBJ2-3; weak D call: TRBD2 (6 bases). The CDR3 spans 14 residues. Germline-derived CDR1 and CDR2 are SGHDN and FVKESK. The CDR3 sequence: CASSQINRDSPSTF. Here the CDR3 DNA reads TGTGCCAGCAGCCAAATAAACCGGGACTCACCCTCGACCTTT.

This clonotype was seen only a few times. The genes are TRBV11-1 and TRBJ2-3; D possibly corresponds to TRBD2 (5 bases). The CDR3 consists of 16 residues. Trimming took 1 base from V and 1 from J, leaving 12 bases between them. In germline, CDR1 is SGHAT, CDR2 FQDESV (reference sequence). Here the CDR3 DNA reads TGTGCCAGCAGCTTAGACCAGCGGAAGCGCACAGATACGCAGTATTTT. It is translated as CASSLDQRKRTDTQYF.

This clonotype was seen ten or more times. The chain carries TRBV10-3 and TRBJ1-1, with a weak D call TRBD1 (6 bases). V was pared by 7 bases and J by 1 base, with 16 bases between. From germline, CDR1 is ENHRY and CDR2 SYGVKD. The CDR3 spans 15 residues. The CDR3 spells CAITRVPRGNTEAFF. The CDR3 DNA follows: TGTGCCATCACTAGGGTTCCCAGGGGGAACACTGAAGCTTTCTTT.

This clonotype was found many times. The V and J genes are TRBV7-6 and TRBJ2-7; 11 nucleotides match TRBD1. This CDR3 comprises 13 residues. Per germline, CDR1 SGHVS and CDR2 FNYEAQ. With 5 bases clipped from V and 6 bases from J, the junction kept 3 bases outside the gene matches. The CDR3 loop reads CASSRGTGGEQYF. In DNA, the CDR3 is TGTGCCAGCAGCCGAGGGACAGGGGGCGAGCAGTACTTC.

This clonotype was seen repeatedly, ten times or more. The gene calls are TRBV12-3 or TRBV12-4 and TRBJ1-1; D perhaps matches TRBD1 (5 bases). The V end was cut by 6 bases, the J end by 2 bases, with 19 bases between. CDR3 length: 16 residues. Written as DNA, the CDR3 is TGTGCCAGCAGATTCGGGGGACCTCTACTAAACACTGAAGCTTTCTTT. Its protein is CASRFGGPLLNTEAFF.

To note about this clonotype: A read error may be the cause here, since a much bigger clone is one base away. The CDR3 protein is CSAEPYYRGKHDQYF. DNA of the CDR3: TGCAGTGCTGAACCCTACTACAGGGGCAAACACGACCAGTACTTC. The J gene is TRBJ2-7, the V gene TRBV20-1; 7 bases match TRBD1. This CDR3 comprises 15 residues. Germline V gene data show CDR1 as DFQATT and CDR2 as SNEGSKA (reference sequence).

Only a few counts were recorded for this clonotype. The rearrangement joins TRBV28 to TRBJ2-7, with no clear D. CDR1 and CDR2 from the germline V gene are MDHEN and SYDVKM. The CDR3 has 14 residues. Deletions cut 1 base from V and 3 bases from J, with 10 bases between. For the CDR3, the DNA is TGTGCCAGCAGTTTATTGAGGCCAAGCTACGAGCAGTACTTC. This codes for CASSLLRPSYEQYF.

The table lists this clonotype with many counts. This chain links TRBV11-1 with TRBJ2-1; TRBD1 aligns across 10 bases. Trimming at V came to 6 bases and at J to 9 bases, leaving 11 bases not matched to a gene. In germline, CDR1 is SGHAT, CDR2 FQDESV (reference sequence). The CDR3 contains 15 residues. CDR3 in amino acids: CASRLGTGEGGEQFF. CDR3 sequence (DNA): TGTGCCAGCAGGCTGGGGACAGGGGAAGGGGGTGAGCAGTTCTTC.

This clonotype was recorded many times. For the CDR3, the DNA is TGTGCCAGCAGCCCACGCCTCGGGGAGCTGTTTTTT. Translated, it gives CASSPRLGELFF. This chain uses TRBV7-2 with TRBJ2-2, with D uncertain. Germline loops: CDR1 SGHTA, CDR2 FQGNSA. The CDR3 is 12 amino acids. V lost 5 bases, J lost 7 bases, and 8 bases lay in between.

There are many counts of this clonotype. The chain combines TRBV12-3 or TRBV12-4 with TRBJ2-7; 7 nucleotides match TRBD1. The CDR3 contains 14 residues. Unmatched junction bases numbered 10, after V lost 5 bases and J lost 6 bases. The CDR3 coding sequence is TGTGCCAGCAGTCGGGACAGACGATACGGCGAGCAGTACTTC. It codes for CASSRDRRYGEQYF.

This clonotype was picked up many times. The V call is TRBV18, the J call TRBJ1-1; D is perhaps TRBD1 (5 bases). CDR3 length: 16 amino acids. Between the trimmed V and J ends, which lost 3 bases and 1 base, there was a span of 15 bases. CDR1 is KGHSH, CDR2 LQKENI, per germline. The DNA of the CDR3 is TGTGCCAGCTCACCCAACCCCAGGGAAAAGAACACTGAAGCTTTCTTT. Translating gives CASSPNPREKNTEAFF.

In this sample, this clonotype turned up many times. The chain combines TRBV15 with TRBJ2-5, with TRBD2 matching over 7 bases. V was clipped by 0 bases and J by 4 bases; unmatched bases: 11. The CDR3 extends over 17 amino acids. Per germline, CDR1 LNHNV and CDR2 YYDKDF (reference sequence). CDR3 nucleotides: TGTGCCACCAGCAGAGATCTGCCAAGCGGGGAAGGAGAGACCCAGTACTTC. Translated: CATSRDLPSGEGETQYF.

The chain recombines TRBV12-3 or TRBV12-4 with TRBJ1-1; D is uncertain. Trimming removed 10 bases at V and 1 base at J, with 7 bases between. This CDR3 contains 11 residues. The chain's CDR3 is CATAWNTEAFF. The CDR3 nucleotides read TGTGCCACTGCCTGGAACACTGAAGCTTTCTTT.